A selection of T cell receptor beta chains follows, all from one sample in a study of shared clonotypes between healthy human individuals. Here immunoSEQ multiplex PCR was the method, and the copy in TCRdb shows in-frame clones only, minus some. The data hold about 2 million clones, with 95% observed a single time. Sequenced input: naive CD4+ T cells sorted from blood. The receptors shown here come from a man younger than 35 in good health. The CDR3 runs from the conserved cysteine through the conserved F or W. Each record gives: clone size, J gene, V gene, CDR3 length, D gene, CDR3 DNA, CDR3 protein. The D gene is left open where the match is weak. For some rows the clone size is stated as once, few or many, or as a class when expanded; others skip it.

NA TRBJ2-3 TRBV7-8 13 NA TGTGCCAGCAGCTTAAGTCTGGCAGATACGCAGTATTTT CASSLSLADTQYF
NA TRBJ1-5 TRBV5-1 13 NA TGCGCCAGCAGCCCCGACAGCAATCAGCCCCAGCATTTT CASSPDSNQPQHF
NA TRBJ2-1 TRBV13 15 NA TGTGCCAGCAGCTTAGAACGGGGACTCCCCCAGGGGCAGTTCTTC CASSLERGLPQGQFF
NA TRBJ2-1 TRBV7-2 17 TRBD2 TGTGCCAGCAGCCTCCTGGCGGGGGAGGGCTTTTACAATGAGCAGTTCTTC CASSLLAGEGFYNEQFF
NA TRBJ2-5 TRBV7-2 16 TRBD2 TGTGCCAGCAGCTCCCTAGCGGGATTACGCCAAGAGACCCAGTACTTC CASSSLAGLRQETQYF
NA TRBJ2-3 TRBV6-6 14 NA TGTGCCAGCAGCGGACTTTATGGTACAGATACGCAGTATTTT CASSGLYGTDTQYF
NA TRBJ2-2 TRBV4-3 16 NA TGCGCCAGCAGCCAGGCAGGCCGGGACTCGGGCGGGGAGCTGTTTTTT CASSQAGRDSGGELFF
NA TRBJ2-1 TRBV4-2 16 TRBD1 TGTGCCAGCAGCCAAACCGGGACAGGAGGTTACAATGAGCAGTTCTTC CASSQTGTGGYNEQFF
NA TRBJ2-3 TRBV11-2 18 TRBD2 TGTGCCAGCAGCTACACTAGCGGGAGACCAACTAGCACAGATACGCAGTATTTT CASSYTSGRPTSTDTQYF
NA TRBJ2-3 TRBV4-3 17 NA TGCGCCAGCAGCCAAGTAAGGCTATTAGGGTTGCAAGATACGCAGTATTTT CASSQVRLLGLQDTQYF
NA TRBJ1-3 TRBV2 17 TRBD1 TGTGCCAGCAGTGCACAGGGGGCGCCCGTCTCTGGAAACACCATATATTTT CASSAQGAPVSGNTIYF
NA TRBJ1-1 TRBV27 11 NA TGTGCCAGCAGTCCCGGGAATGAAGCTTTCTTT CASSPGNEAFF
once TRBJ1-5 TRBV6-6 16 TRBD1 TGTGCCAGCAGTTACGATATTGGACAGGGCAATCAGCCCCAGCATTTT CASSYDIGQGNQPQHF
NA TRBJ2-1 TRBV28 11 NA TGTGCCAGCAGTTTAAACAATGAGCAGTTCTTC CASSLNNEQFF
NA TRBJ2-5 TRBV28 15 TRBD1 TGTGCCAGCAGTCCCGGCCGGACAGGGGCCTTGGAGCAGTACTTC CASSPGRTGALEQYF
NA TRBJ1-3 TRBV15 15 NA TGTGCCACCAGCAGAGATTTTATCGGGGGGGACACCATATATTTT CATSRDFIGGDTIYF
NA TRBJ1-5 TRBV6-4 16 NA TGTGCCAGCAGTGACGGCCGGAGGAGGGGGAATCAGCCCCAGCATTTT CASSDGRRRGNQPQHF
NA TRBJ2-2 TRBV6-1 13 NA TGTGCCAGCAGTGAAGCGTACCCCGGGGAGCTGTTTTTT CASSEAYPGELFF
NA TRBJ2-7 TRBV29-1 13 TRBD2 TGCAGCGGAACTAGCGGGGGCAAGAACGAGCAGTACTTC CSGTSGGKNEQYF
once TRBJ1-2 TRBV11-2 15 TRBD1 TGTGCCAGCAGCCAGAGGACAGGGGATGACTATGGCTACACCTTC CASSQRTGDDYGYTF
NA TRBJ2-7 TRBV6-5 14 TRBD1 TGTGCCAGCAGTAAGACAGGGGGCTCCTACGAGCAGTACTTC CASSKTGGSYEQYF
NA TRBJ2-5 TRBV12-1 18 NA TGTGCCAGCAGCCCGGGGAGGGCTAGCGCATGGGTTGGGGAGACCCAGTACTTC CASSPGRASAWVGETQYF
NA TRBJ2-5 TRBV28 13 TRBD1 TGTGCCAGCAGCCGTCGACAGGGCGGGACCCAGTACTTC CASSRRQGGTQYF
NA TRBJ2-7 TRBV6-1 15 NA TGTGCCAGCAGTGACTCCGGGTTGCCCACTACCGAGCAGTACTTC CASSDSGLPTTEQYF
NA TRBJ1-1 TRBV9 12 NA TGTGCCAGCAGCGTAGGGGGACCTGAAGCTTTCTTT CASSVGGPEAFF
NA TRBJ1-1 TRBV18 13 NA TGTGCCAGCTCAAGAGGGACTAACACTGAAGCTTTCTTT CASSRGTNTEAFF
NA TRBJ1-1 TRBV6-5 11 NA TGTGCCAGCAGCATAAACACTGAAGCTTTCTTT CASSINTEAFF
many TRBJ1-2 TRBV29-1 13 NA TGCAGCGTTGGTGGGGAGAGTAACTATGGCTACACCTTC CSVGGESNYGYTF